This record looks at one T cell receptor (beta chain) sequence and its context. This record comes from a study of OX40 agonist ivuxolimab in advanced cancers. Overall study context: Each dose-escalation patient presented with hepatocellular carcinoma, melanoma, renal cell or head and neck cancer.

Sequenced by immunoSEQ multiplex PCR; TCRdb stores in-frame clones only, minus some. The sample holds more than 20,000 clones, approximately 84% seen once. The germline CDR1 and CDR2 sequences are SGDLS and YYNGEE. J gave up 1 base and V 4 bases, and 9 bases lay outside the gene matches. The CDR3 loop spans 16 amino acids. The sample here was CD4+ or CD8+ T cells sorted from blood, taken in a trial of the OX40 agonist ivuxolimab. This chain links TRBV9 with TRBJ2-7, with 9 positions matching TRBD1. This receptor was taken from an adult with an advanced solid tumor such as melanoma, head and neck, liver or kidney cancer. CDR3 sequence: CASSLRPGQGSYEQYF. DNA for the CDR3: TGTGCCAGCAGCCTACGACCGGGACAGGGATCCTACGAGCAGTACTTC.